The sequence of this TCR beta chain was determined in a study of T cell responses to AZD1222 COVID-19 vaccine. The protocol was immunoSEQ multiplex PCR, while the TCRdb copy is restricted to in-frame clones and leaves out a portion. The data show under 150,000 clones, roughly 92% seen once. Germline CDR1 and CDR2: LNHDA and SQIVND (reference sequence). V lost 2 bases and J 2 bases, leaving 15 bases between the germline ends. The CDR3 spans 16 residues. The specimen comprised peripheral blood, sampled 28 days after the second AZD1222 dose. This clonotype was obtained from an adult who received the AZD1222 COVID-19 vaccine. The rearrangement links TRBV19 to TRBJ1-1; tentative D call: TRBD1 (5 bases). The CDR3 DNA is TGTGCCAGTAGTATAAAGAGCGGGGGGTTCAACACTGAAGCTTTCTTT. This codes for CASSIKSGGFNTEAFF.